These 11 T cell receptor beta chains originate from one sample sequenced in a study of blood T cells in healthy people across ages (dated by TCRdb to the mid-2010s). Library prep was done by 5' RACE. Instrument used: Illumina HiSeq 2500. A second 7 to 11 cycle PCR used a sample-barcoded 5' primer and a J-beta primer mix. The raw public reads went through TCRdb reprocessing: fastp at Q25, MiXCR clone calling, in-frame beta chains kept. Rows with one shared CDR3 protein collapse into an entry with the most common genes and DNA. In all, the sample holds under 1,100,000 distinct CDR3 sequences, and around 27% of those were seen once. About 0.69% of the sample rests with the top ten. This sample was shared with a second study, whose subject was T cells of mothers and their children.

The sample taken for sequencing was blood. These TCRs come from a girl aged 2 to 10 in good health.

The J gene is TRBJ1-2, the V gene TRBV7-9; no definite D call. This CDR3 has 14 amino acids. Germline-derived CDR1 and CDR2 are SEHNR and FQNEAQ (reference sequence). Trimming shortened V by 1 base and J by 5 bases, and 11 bases separated the two germline ends. CDR3 coding DNA: TGTGCCAGCAGCTTAGAAGAGGGTTGGTATGGCTACACCTTC. Translating gives CASSLEEGWYGYTF. Using reference TRBV7-9 and TRBJ1-2 for the parts outside the CDR3, the full variable domain is DTGVSQNPRHKITKRGQNVTFRCDPISEHNRLYWYRQTLGQGPEFLTYFQNEAQLEKSRLLSDRFSAERPKGSFSTLEIQRTEQGDSAMYLCASSLEEGWYGYTFGSGTRLTVV.

The chain joins TRBV12-3 or TRBV12-4 to TRBJ1-3; TRBD1 agrees at 8 bases. This CDR3 comprises 15 residues. V lost 8 bases and J lost 7; bases outside the gene matches: 13. The DNA for the CDR3 is TGTGCCAGCTCCACGCAGGACAGGGACAGCAACACCATATATTTT. Encoded protein: CASSTQDRDSNTIYF.

This clonotype is a singleton in its sample. At one end the junction does not follow the germline gene, possibly because of a read error. The chain uses TRBV27 and TRBJ2-7; 11 bases fit TRBD2. This CDR3 spans 16 amino acids. CDR1 is MNHEY, CDR2 SMNVEV, per germline (reference sequence). This CDR3 is CASSLDGLAGAYEQCF. For the CDR3, the DNA is TGTGCCAGCAGTTTAGACGGACTAGCGGGCGCCTACGAGCAGTGCTTC.

The CDR3: CASSYSASTGRGDEQYF. The CDR3 DNA reads TGTGCCAGCAGTTACTCAGCTTCGACAGGGAGGGGGGACGAGCAGTACTTC. J is TRBJ2-1 and V is TRBV6-5, with D possibly being TRBD1 or TRBD2 (7 bases each). The last part of the DNA fits TRBJ2-7 better; the J call may be wrong. The CDR3 runs to 17 residues. Germline-derived CDR1 and CDR2 are MNHEY and SVGAGI.

A few counts support this clonotype. The V call is TRBV5-1, the J call TRBJ1-1; D is possibly TRBD1 (6 bases). Germline V CDR1 and CDR2: SGHRS, YFSETQ. This CDR3 has 14 amino acids. Trimming shortened V by 0 bases and J by 4 bases, and 10 bases separated the two germline ends. The CDR3, as DNA: TGCGCCAGCAGCTTGGACAGGGCCCCCACTGAAGCTTTCTTT. This codes for CASSLDRAPTEAFF. Together with reference TRBV5-1 and TRBJ1-1, the CDR3 gives the full variable domain: KAGVTQTPRYLIKTRGQQVTLSCSPISGHRSVSWYQQTPGQGLQFLFEYFSETQRNKGNFPGRFSGRQFSNSRSEMNVSTLELGDSALYLCASSLDRAPTEAFFGQGTRLTVV.

The gene calls are TRBV6-1 and TRBJ2-1; no firm D call. This CDR3 has 13 amino acids. The V and J ends lost 4 bases and 12 bases respectively, with 16 bases between them. Germline CDR1 and CDR2: MNHNS and SASEGT. DNA for the CDR3: TGTGCCAGCAGTGGGCCCAGGTCCTGGGGGCAGTTCTTC. Its protein is CASSGPRSWGQFF.

This clonotype was seen a few times. The chain has TRBV2 and TRBJ2-3, with D tentatively TRBD1 (5 bases). CDR3 size: 13 residues. Germline V gene lookup returns CDR1 SNHLY and CDR2 FYNNEI. V lost 6 bases and J 1 base, leaving 8 bases between the germline ends. The CDR3 DNA sequence: TGTGCCAGCAGGCCACAGGGCACAGATACGCAGTATTTT. Protein product: CASRPQGTDTQYF.

This clonotype was counted between two and nine times. The V gene is TRBV4-1, the J gene TRBJ2-1; 9 bases match TRBD2. CDR3 size: 17 residues. CDR1 is MGHRA, CDR2 YSYEKL, per germline. J lost 8 bases, V lost 0 bases, and 11 bases had no gene match. CDR3 protein: CASSQDRQSGLAHEQFF. The CDR3 DNA is TGCGCCAGCAGCCAAGACCGACAGTCGGGACTAGCTCATGAGCAGTTCTTC.

This clonotype occurred once. The V gene is TRBV28, the J gene TRBJ2-7; 8 positions match TRBD1. The CDR3 sequence is 15 residues long. Germline V gene lookup returns CDR1 MDHEN and CDR2 SYDVKM. The junction had 9 bases not matched to a gene; V was cut back by 6 bases and J by 2 bases. The CDR3 here is CASRDRQGKTYEQYF. In DNA form, the CDR3 reads TGTGCCAGCAGAGACAGACAGGGGAAAACCTACGAGCAGTACTTC.

The chain carries TRBV7-6 and TRBJ2-5; TRBD2 matches 10 bases. This CDR3 has 14 amino acids. V dropped 5 bases and J dropped 7; count of bases not matched to a gene: 7. The V gene's germline CDR1 is SGHVS and CDR2 FNYEAQ. CDR3 nucleotide sequence: TGTGCCAGCAGCCAACTAGCGGGGTTCGGGACCCAGTACTTC. Translating it yields CASSQLAGFGTQYF.

This clonotype was found a few times. This chain connects TRBV2 to TRBJ2-5; possibly TRBD2 for D (6 bases). The CDR3 runs 15 residues. V was pared by 1 base and J by 5 bases, with 14 bases between. In germline, CDR1 is SNHLY, CDR2 FYNNEI. The CDR3 sequence is CASSEGPNGGETQYF. The CDR3 DNA sequence: TGTGCCAGCAGTGAAGGCCCGAACGGAGGGGAGACCCAGTACTTC.